By share of the sample, the clone carrying this T cell receptor (beta chain) is medium-sized. These data originate in a study of CDR3 diversity in severe acne. TCRdb reprocessed the PCR reads via MiXCR and lists one record per CDR3 protein. This table holds around 100,000 distinct CDR3 sequences, more than 45% found once. The sequencing sample was made of blood. The clonotype originates from a male donor with acne.

The CDR3: CSVGDPEAFF. The CDR3 bases are TGCAGCGTTGGGGATCCTGAAGCTTTCTTT. The genes are TRBV29-1 and TRBJ1-1; D gene ambiguous. Germline loops: CDR1 SQVTM, CDR2 ANQGSEA. Trimming took off 4 bases at V and 6 bases at J, with 6 bases between the two ends. This CDR3 spans 10 amino acids.